One and the same sample provided the 32 T cell receptor beta chains below, sequenced in a study of blood T cells in healthy people across ages. The use of a sample-barcoded 5' primer and a J-beta primer mix characterized a second PCR of 7 to 11 cycles. TCRdb redid the calling of the 5' RACE reads with MiXCR, one entry per CDR3 protein. The profile shows 1.2 million to 1.5 million distinct CDR3 sequences, roughly 40% of them singletons. Sequenced material: blood. The receptors were gathered from a woman between 18 and 30 years old in good health.

This clonotype was seen more than once but under ten times. The rearrangement uses TRBV20-1 and TRBJ2-5, with a weak D call TRBD2 (6 bases). Germline V gives CDR1 DFQATT, CDR2 SNEGSKA (reference sequence). The germline V and J ends were trimmed by 3 bases and 3 bases, with 20 bases remaining between them. There are 16 residues in the CDR3. The chain's CDR3 is CSASSGGSGGEETQYF. The DNA for the CDR3 is TGCAGTGCTAGCTCCGGGGGTAGCGGAGGTGAAGAGACCCAGTACTTC.

This clonotype has a handful of counts. This chain links TRBV29-1 with TRBJ1-1; D call uncertain. The CDR3 has 13 amino acids. With 5 bases removed from V and 1 base from J, the gap between germline ends came to 11 bases. The germline gives CDR1 SQVTM, CDR2 ANQGSEA. The CDR3 here is CSVYRWANTEAFF. CDR3 nucleotide sequence: TGCAGCGTTTATCGGTGGGCGAACACTGAAGCTTTCTTT.

The gene calls are TRBV20-1 and TRBJ2-1, with 8 positions matching TRBD1. The CDR3 is made up of 13 amino acids. Trimming took 2 bases from V and 10 from J; bases not matched to a gene: 7. The V gene's germline CDR1 is DFQATT and CDR2 SNEGSKA (reference sequence). The DNA for the CDR3 is TGCAGTGCTAGAACGGGACAGGAGGCCGAGCAGTTCTTC. This codes for CSARTGQEAEQFF.

V and J are TRBV28 and TRBJ2-5; TRBD2 aligns across 9 bases. The better agreement between TRBJ2-7 and the DNA end casts doubt on the J call. Germline V gene lookup returns CDR1 MDHEN and CDR2 SYDVKM. The CDR3 runs to 15 residues. DNA of the CDR3: TGTGCCAGCACCCGACCGGGTAGCGGGAGAAACGAGCAGTACTTC. Encoded protein: CASTRPGSGRNEQYF.

This clonotype was seen a few times. The chain employs TRBV15 and TRBJ1-2; 9 nucleotides line up with TRBD1. The CDR3 covers 15 residues. CDR1 LNHNV and CDR2 YYDKDF come from the germline V gene (reference sequence). V shed 1 base, J shed 4 bases, and the junction held 4 bases outside the gene matches. The DNA for the CDR3 is TGTGCCACCAGCAGAGGAGGGACAGGGATCTATGGCTACACCTTC. Translating gives CATSRGGTGIYGYTF.

Details on this clonotype: This sequence may be a read error, since a much larger clone differs from it by one base. The chain has TRBV12-3 or TRBV12-4 and TRBJ2-3, with D perhaps matching TRBD2 (6 bases). Trimming removed 3 bases from V and 5 bases from J, with 18 bases in between. The CDR3 extends over 16 amino acids. The CDR3 region is CASSFRLTGVRDTQYF. The CDR3 nucleotides are TGTGCCAGCAGTTTCCGACTAACGGGGGTTAGAGATACGCAGTATTTT.

V is TRBV6-6 and J is TRBJ1-2, with unresolved D. This CDR3 spans 13 amino acids. The germline V gene encodes CDR1 MNHNY and CDR2 SVGAGI (reference sequence). Trimming left V 6 bases short and J 5 bases short, with 13 bases between. CDR3 in amino acids: CASSSRPEYGYTF. The CDR3 bases are TGTGCCAGCAGCTCCCGCCCTGAATATGGCTACACCTTC.

This chain joins TRBV25-1 and TRBJ2-5; tentatively, D is TRBD1 (7 bases). The CDR3 consists of 14 residues. CDR1 MGHDK and CDR2 SYGVNS come from the germline V gene. V lost 5 bases, J lost 5 bases, and 15 bases lay in between. The CDR3 DNA sequence: TGTGCCAGCAGTCTGGAGGGGGCGGTTGAGACCCAGTACTTC. It is translated as CASSLEGAVETQYF.

The V gene is TRBV25-1, the J gene TRBJ1-1; D is unresolved. V gave up 1 base and J gave up 2 bases, with 2 bases separating them. This CDR3 spans 12 amino acids. The germline gives CDR1 MGHDK, CDR2 SYGVNS. The CDR3 loop is CASSEFNTEAFF. In DNA form, the CDR3 reads TGTGCCAGCAGTGAATTTAACACTGAAGCTTTCTTT. The full variable domain, in which reference TRBV25-1 and TRBJ1-1 provide the parts outside the CDR3, is EADIYQTPRYLVIGTGKKITLECSQTMGHDKMYWYQQDPGMELHLIHYSYGVNSTEKGDLSSESTVSRIRTEHFPLTLESARPSHTSQYLCASSEFNTEAFFGQGTRLTVV.

This clonotype has just a few counts. The gene calls are TRBV10-3 and TRBJ2-2, with 8 nucleotides matching TRBD2. The CDR3 contains 14 residues. After removal of 7 bases from V and 5 bases from J, the junction contained 6 bases not matched to a gene. The V gene's germline CDR1 is ENHRY and CDR2 SYGVKD. The CDR3 DNA sequence: TGTGCCATCACCGTCCGGGAGGGTACCGGGGAGCTGTTTTTT. It specifies CAITVREGTGELFF.

V and J are TRBV7-6 and TRBJ1-2; 10 nucleotides line up with TRBD1. Trimming took 5 bases from V and 4 from J; bases not matched to a gene: 7. Germline lookup yields CDR1 SGHVS and CDR2 FNYEAQ. The CDR3 loop spans 15 amino acids. CDR3 sequence: CASSLEGQGTYGYTF. In DNA, the CDR3 is TGTGCCAGCAGCCTGGAGGGACAGGGGACCTATGGCTACACCTTC. Looking up the rest from reference TRBV7-6 and TRBJ1-2 gives the full variable domain: GAGVSQSPRYKVTKRGQDVALRCDPISGHVSLYWYRQALGQGPEFLTYFNYEAQQDKSGLPNDRFSAERPEGSISTLTIQRTEQRDSAMYRCASSLEGQGTYGYTFGSGTRLTVV.

This clonotype was seen only a few times. The chain combines TRBV4-2 with TRBJ1-2, with 9 bases that match TRBD1. With 2 bases clipped from V and 6 bases from J, the junction kept 10 bases outside the gene matches. This CDR3 region has 16 residues. From germline, CDR1 is LGHNA and CDR2 YNFKEQ. The CDR3 here is CASSQTQGAEGNGYTF. CDR3 nucleotides: TGTGCCAGCAGCCAAACACAGGGGGCAGAGGGGAATGGCTACACCTTC.

Ten or more counts support this clonotype. This rearrangement joins TRBV6-5 to TRBJ2-3; D gene unclear. With 4 bases removed from V and 0 bases from J, the gap between germline ends came to 8 bases. The CDR3 contains 14 residues. CDR1 is MNHEY, CDR2 SVGAGI, per germline. CDR3 DNA sequence: TGTGCCAGCAGTTTCCAGCTTAGCACAGATACGCAGTATTTT. Its translation: CASSFQLSTDTQYF.

This chain links TRBV2 with TRBJ1-2, with D perhaps matching TRBD1 (5 bases). Germline V lookup: CDR1 SNHLY, CDR2 FYNNEI. The CDR3 loop spans 12 amino acids. Deletions cut 9 bases from V and 4 bases from J, with 12 bases between. The CDR3 sequence is CARNTGTYGYTF. CDR3 sequence (DNA): TGTGCCAGGAATACCGGGACCTATGGCTACACCTTC.

This chain joins TRBV20-1 and TRBJ2-7; D gene uncertain. Looked up from germline, CDR1 is DFQATT and CDR2 is SNEGSKA (reference sequence). CDR3 length: 16 residues. The germline V and J ends were trimmed by 0 bases and 2 bases, with 17 bases remaining between them. The CDR3 is CSARDVGSDYPYEQYF. The CDR3 DNA follows: TGCAGTGCTAGAGATGTGGGCAGTGATTACCCCTACGAGCAGTACTTC.

About this clonotype itself: This may come from a read error, since a much larger clone is one base off. In DNA form, the CDR3 reads TGTGCCAGCAGCCAACCGGGACAGGCCTATGGCTACACCTTC. Translated, it gives CASSQPGQAYGYTF. The J gene is TRBJ1-2, the V gene TRBV14, with TRBD1 matching over 8 bases. The junction had 3 bases not matched to a gene; V was cut back by 2 bases and J by 4 bases. The CDR3 extends over 14 amino acids. CDR1 and CDR2 from the germline V gene are SGHDN and FVKESK.

Only a few counts were recorded for this clonotype. The chain is built from TRBV18 and TRBJ2-1, with 8 nucleotides matching TRBD1. The CDR3 consists of 17 residues. CDR1 and CDR2 from the germline V gene are KGHSH and LQKENI. The V gene end was trimmed by 1 base and the J gene end by 5 bases; junction bases not matched to a gene: 10. The CDR3 bases are TGTGCCAGCTCACCACGTACGGGACAGGAGACCAACAATGAGCAGTTCTTC. It codes for CASSPRTGQETNNEQFF. The whole variable domain, filled in from reference TRBV18 and TRBJ2-1, reads NAGVMQNPRHLVRRRGQEARLRCSPMKGHSHVYWYRQLPEEGLKFMVYLQKENIIDESGMPKERFSAEFPKEGPSILRIQQVVRGDSAAYFCASSPRTGQETNNEQFFGPGTRLTVL.

The V gene is TRBV5-4, the J gene TRBJ2-1, with 10 bases fitting TRBD2. CDR3 length: 15 amino acids. J was trimmed by 9 bases and V by 0 bases; bases with no gene match: 6. The germline gives CDR1 SGHNT, CDR2 YYREEE (reference sequence). In DNA form, the CDR3 reads TGTGCCAGCAGCTTGGCTTCTAGCGGGAGTCTTGAGCAGTTCTTC. Translated: CASSLASSGSLEQFF.

The sample holds a few counts of this clonotype. The chain links TRBV11-2 to TRBJ2-3, with D possibly matching TRBD2 (6 bases). Germline CDR1 and CDR2: SGHAT and FQNNGV. Trimming took 7 bases from V and 2 from J, leaving 19 bases between them. This CDR3 region has 16 residues. In DNA, the CDR3 is TGTGCCAGCACCCCCCCAGCGGGTGAGCTCACAGATACGCAGTATTTT. Amino acids: CASTPPAGELTDTQYF.

In its sample, this clonotype was seen a few times. The chain joins TRBV6-5 to TRBJ2-3; the D gene is possibly TRBD2 (6 bases). Germline V gene lookup returns CDR1 MNHEY and CDR2 SVGAGI. Trimming shortened V by 7 bases and J by 1 base, and 15 bases separated the two germline ends. The CDR3 is made up of 15 amino acids. The CDR3 reads CASTTFGGGTDTQYF. The CDR3 DNA reads TGTGCCAGCACCACCTTCGGGGGTGGCACAGATACGCAGTATTTT.

This clonotype was observed a few times. This chain uses TRBV7-8 with TRBJ2-7; TRBD1 matches 8 bases. CDR3 size: 17 residues. The germline gives CDR1 SGHVS, CDR2 FQNEAQ. V lost 3 bases, J lost 0 bases, and 10 bases stayed unmatched. CDR3 in DNA: TGTGCCAGCAGCTTGATCCTCGACAGGGGCTACTCCTACGAGCAGTACTTC. The encoded protein is CASSLILDRGYSYEQYF.

The chain is built from TRBV20-1 and TRBJ1-2; 7 positions agree with TRBD1. V lost 4 bases to trimming and J lost 4 bases; unmatched junction nucleotides: 18. Germline V gene sequence: CDR1 DFQATT, CDR2 SNEGSKA (reference sequence). This CDR3 is 17 amino acids long. CDR3 region: CSATEPSKGAHPYGYTF. CDR3 bases: TGCAGTGCTACTGAGCCGAGTAAGGGGGCGCACCCCTATGGCTACACCTTC.

This clonotype has a handful of counts. The chain links TRBV3-1 to TRBJ1-2; D gene unclear. V gave up 0 bases and J gave up 8 bases, with 13 bases separating them. The germline CDR1 and CDR2 sequences are LGHDT and YNNKEL (reference sequence). The CDR3 loop spans 14 amino acids. In DNA form, the CDR3 reads TGTGCCAGCAGCCAAGACGTGGTCGGGCGCGGCTACACCTTC. It is translated as CASSQDVVGRGYTF.

This chain connects TRBV6-1 to TRBJ2-5, with 9 nucleotides matching TRBD1. The last part of the DNA fits TRBJ2-7 better; the J call may be wrong. Germline V gene lookup returns CDR1 MNHNS and CDR2 SASEGT. The length of the CDR3 is 16 residues. The CDR3 DNA reads as TGTGCCAGCAGGGGTTTTACTGGGACAGGGACCTACGAGCAGTACTTC. Translating it yields CASRGFTGTGTYEQYF.

The chain employs TRBV7-6 and TRBJ1-6, with D possibly TRBD1 on 6 matching bases. The germline V gene has CDR1 SGHVS and CDR2 FNYEAQ. V was shortened by 1 base and J by 0 bases, with 10 bases between the two germline ends. This CDR3 comprises 17 residues. In DNA form, the CDR3 reads TGTGCCAGCAGCTTAGTCTCGACAGGCTCCTATAATTCACCCCTCCACTTT. Protein product: CASSLVSTGSYNSPLHF.

V and J are TRBV28 and TRBJ2-4; D ambiguous. Trimming left V 2 bases short and J 11 bases short, with 7 bases between. Looked up from germline, CDR1 is MDHEN and CDR2 is SYDVKM. The CDR3 consists of 11 residues. CDR3 nucleotide sequence: TGTGCCAGCAGTTTAGGTTGGGTTCAGTACTTC. It specifies CASSLGWVQYF.

This chain links TRBV6-6 with TRBJ1-4; D gene ambiguous. The germline V and J ends were trimmed by 7 bases and 8 bases, with 14 bases remaining between them. CDR1 is MNHNY and CDR2 is SVGAGI in the germline V gene (reference sequence). The CDR3 runs to 13 residues. The CDR3 sequence: CASNRGKEEKLFF. Written as DNA, the CDR3 is TGTGCCAGCAATCGTGGGAAGGAGGAAAAACTGTTTTTT.

The chain couples TRBV5-1 to TRBJ2-3, with D perhaps TRBD1 (5 bases). Germline CDR1 is SGHRS and CDR2 is YFSETQ. The V end lost 10 bases, the J end lost 0 bases, and 15 bases lay between the germline ends. This CDR3 contains 14 residues. This CDR3 reads CASRTFSSTDTQYF. CDR3 nucleotide sequence: TGCGCCTCCCGGACATTCTCTAGCACAGATACGCAGTATTTT.

The chain has TRBV29-1 and TRBJ2-4; TRBD2 is a possible D gene (6 bases). With the DNA end fitting TRBJ2-7 better, the J assignment may be wrong. This CDR3 region has 13 residues. Germline CDR1 is SQVTM and CDR2 is ANQGSEA. For the CDR3, the DNA is TGCAGCGTTGGGGGGACTCAAGCCTACGAGCAGTACTTC. Its protein product is CSVGGTQAYEQYF.

This clonotype appeared a few times. V usage is TRBV5-1 and J usage is TRBJ2-7; no firm D call. Near its end, the DNA agrees better with TRBJ2-5, so the J call may be wrong. Germline values: CDR1 SGHRS, CDR2 YFSETQ. The CDR3 totals 19 residues. CDR3 region: CASSLGIRGRMGWKETQYF. Here the CDR3 DNA reads TGCGCCAGCAGCTTGGGGATTCGTGGCAGGATGGGTTGGAAAGAGACCCAGTACTTC.

This clonotype has only a few counts. The chain combines TRBV4-1 with TRBJ1-1; D remains ambiguous. CDR3 length: 14 amino acids. The germline V gene has CDR1 MGHRA and CDR2 YSYEKL. V was shortened by 4 bases and J by 1 base, with 10 bases between the two germline ends. CDR3 nucleotides: TGCGCCAGCAGCCTATTCGACACGAACACTGAAGCTTTCTTT. This encodes CASSLFDTNTEAFF.

The chain links TRBV28 to TRBJ2-1, with D possibly TRBD2 on 6 matching bases. The CDR3 totals 15 residues. From germline, CDR1 is MDHEN and CDR2 SYDVKM. Trimming cost V 5 bases and J 4 bases, with 15 bases left between them. CDR3 sequence reads: CASSPFAGTYNEQFF. DNA of the CDR3: TGTGCCAGCAGTCCTTTCGCGGGGACTTACAATGAGCAGTTCTTC.